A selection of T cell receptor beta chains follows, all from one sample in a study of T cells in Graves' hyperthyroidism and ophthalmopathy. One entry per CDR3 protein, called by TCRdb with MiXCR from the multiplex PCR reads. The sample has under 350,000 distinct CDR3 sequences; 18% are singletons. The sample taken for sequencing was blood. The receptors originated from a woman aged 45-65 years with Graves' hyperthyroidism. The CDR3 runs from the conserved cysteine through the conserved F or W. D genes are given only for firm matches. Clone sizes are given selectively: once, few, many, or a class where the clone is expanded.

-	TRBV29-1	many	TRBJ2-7	CSVSPSPYEQYF	TGCAGCGTTAGTCCTTCCCCTTACGAGCAGTACTTC
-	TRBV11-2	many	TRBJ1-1	CASSVQINTEAFF	TGTGCCAGCAGCGTACAGATAAACACTGAAGCTTTCTTT
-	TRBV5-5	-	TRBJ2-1	CASSLVGTGEQFF	TGTGCCAGCAGCTTGGTGGGGACCGGGGAGCAGTTCTTC
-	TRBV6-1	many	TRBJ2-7	CASSKAGVRVDEQYF	TGTGCCAGCAGTAAGGCAGGGGTTCGGGTCGACGAGCAGTACTTC
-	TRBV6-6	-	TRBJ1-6	CASSYSGWPLHF	TGTGCCAGCAGTTACTCAGGTTGGCCCCTCCACTTT
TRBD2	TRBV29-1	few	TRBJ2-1	CSVESRGLGEIAQFF	TGCAGCGTTGAAAGTCGAGGACTAGGGGAAATTGCGCAGTTCTTC
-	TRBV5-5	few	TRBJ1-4	CASSLDRRNEKLFF	TGTGCCAGCAGCTTGGACAGAAGAAATGAAAAACTGTTTTTT
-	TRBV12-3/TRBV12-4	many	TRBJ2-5	CASRKSSEAAQYF	TGTGCCAGCAGAAAGTCATCCGAAGCGGCCCAGTACTTC
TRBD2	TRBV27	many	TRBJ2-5	CASSPHETSGLETQYF	TGTGCCAGCAGCCCCCACGAAACTAGCGGGCTAGAGACCCAGTACTTC
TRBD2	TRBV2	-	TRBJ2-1	CASRSSGTSVYNEQFF	TGTGCCAGCAGATCATCCGGGACTAGCGTATACAATGAGCAGTTCTTC
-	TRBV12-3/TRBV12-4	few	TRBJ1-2	CASKDNANYGYTF	TGTGCCAGCAAGGACAACGCTAACTATGGCTACACCTTC
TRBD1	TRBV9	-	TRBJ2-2	CASSPRGQGATGELFF	TGTGCCAGCAGCCCCCGTGGACAGGGGGCGACCGGGGAGCTGTTTTTT
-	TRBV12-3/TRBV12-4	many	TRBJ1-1	CASKSLGPAETMNTEAFF	TGTGCCAGCAAGTCGTTGGGGCCGGCTGAAACCATGAACACTGAAGCTTTCTTT
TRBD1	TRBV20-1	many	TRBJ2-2	CSARGSTGSTGELFF	TGCAGTGCTAGAGGCTCGACAGGGAGCACCGGGGAGCTGTTTTTT
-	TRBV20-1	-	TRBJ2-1	CSAYGINNEQFF	TGCAGTGCTTACGGGATAAACAATGAGCAGTTCTTC
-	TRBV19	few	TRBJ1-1	CASSRGDVGVETEAFF	TGTGCCAGTAGTCGGGGGGACGTCGGGGTAGAAACTGAAGCTTTCTTT